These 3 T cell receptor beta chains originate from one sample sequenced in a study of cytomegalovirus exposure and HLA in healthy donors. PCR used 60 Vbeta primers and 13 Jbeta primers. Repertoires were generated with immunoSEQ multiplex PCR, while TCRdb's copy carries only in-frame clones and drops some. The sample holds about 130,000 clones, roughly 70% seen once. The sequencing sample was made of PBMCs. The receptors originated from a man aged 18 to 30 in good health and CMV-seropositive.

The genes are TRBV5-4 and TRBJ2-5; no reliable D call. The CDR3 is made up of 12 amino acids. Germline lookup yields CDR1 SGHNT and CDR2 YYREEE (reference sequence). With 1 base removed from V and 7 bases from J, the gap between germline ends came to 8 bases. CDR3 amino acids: CASSLFPGTQYF. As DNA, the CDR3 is TGTGCCAGCAGCTTGTTCCCGGGGACCCAGTACTTC.

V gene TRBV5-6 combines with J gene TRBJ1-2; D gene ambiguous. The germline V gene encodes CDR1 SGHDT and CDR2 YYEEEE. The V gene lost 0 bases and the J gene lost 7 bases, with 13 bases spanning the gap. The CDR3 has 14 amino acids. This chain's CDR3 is CASSLDASGSGYTF. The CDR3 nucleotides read TGTGCCAGCAGCTTGGACGCCAGTGGCTCTGGCTACACCTTC.

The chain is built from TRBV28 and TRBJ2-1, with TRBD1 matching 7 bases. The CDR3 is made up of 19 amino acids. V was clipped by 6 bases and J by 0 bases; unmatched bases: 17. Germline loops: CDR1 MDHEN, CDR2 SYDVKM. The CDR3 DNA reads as TGTGCCAGCAGAATTATTACGCCCGGACAGGCTCTCTCCTACAATGAGCAGTTCTTC. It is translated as CASRIITPGQALSYNEQFF. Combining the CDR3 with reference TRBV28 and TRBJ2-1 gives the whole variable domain DVKVTQSSRYLVKRTGEKVFLECVQDMDHENMFWYRQDPGLGLRLIYFSYDVKMKEKGDIPEGYSVSREKKERFSLILESASTNQTSMYLCASRIITPGQALSYNEQFFGPGTRLTVL.